A single T cell receptor beta chain is shown here with its context. Its target is not known. There were no recent acute infections or vaccinations among the donors, who were healthy HIV-negative adults. The data stem from a study of shared clonotypes between healthy human individuals. Study-wide results and limits: The study generally estimated greater richness for naive than memory subsets.

CDR3 length: 18 amino acids. J lost 0 bases, V lost 5 bases, and 13 bases had no gene match. CDR1 is SGHTA, CDR2 FQGNSA, per germline. The table came from immunoSEQ multiplex PCR; TCRdb's copy has only in-frame clones and leaves some out. This sample has roughly 2.4 million clones, with 90% to 96% found just once. Sequencing was carried out using naive CD4+ T cells sorted from blood. Sample subset: CD45RA+ positively selected. The chain links TRBV7-2 to TRBJ2-1; 7 bases agree with TRBD2. The clonotype comes from a young man in good health. In nucleotides, the CDR3 is TGTGCCAGCAGCCCAAGCGGGGTCTTTCCTGGCTCCTACAATGAGCAGTTCTTC. It codes for CASSPSGVFPGSYNEQFF.